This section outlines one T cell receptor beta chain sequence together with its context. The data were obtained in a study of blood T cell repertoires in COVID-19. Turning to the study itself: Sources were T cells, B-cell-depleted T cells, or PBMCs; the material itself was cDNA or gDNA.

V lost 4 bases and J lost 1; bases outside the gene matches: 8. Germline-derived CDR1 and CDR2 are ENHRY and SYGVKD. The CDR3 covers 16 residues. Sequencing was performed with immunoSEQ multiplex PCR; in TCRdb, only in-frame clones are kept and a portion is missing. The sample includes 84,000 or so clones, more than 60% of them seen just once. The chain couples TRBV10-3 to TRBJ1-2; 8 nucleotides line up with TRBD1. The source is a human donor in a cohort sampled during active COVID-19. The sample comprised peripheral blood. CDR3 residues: CAISGQGASFNYGYTF. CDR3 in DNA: TGTGCCATCAGTGGGCAGGGGGCTTCCTTTAACTATGGCTACACCTTC.